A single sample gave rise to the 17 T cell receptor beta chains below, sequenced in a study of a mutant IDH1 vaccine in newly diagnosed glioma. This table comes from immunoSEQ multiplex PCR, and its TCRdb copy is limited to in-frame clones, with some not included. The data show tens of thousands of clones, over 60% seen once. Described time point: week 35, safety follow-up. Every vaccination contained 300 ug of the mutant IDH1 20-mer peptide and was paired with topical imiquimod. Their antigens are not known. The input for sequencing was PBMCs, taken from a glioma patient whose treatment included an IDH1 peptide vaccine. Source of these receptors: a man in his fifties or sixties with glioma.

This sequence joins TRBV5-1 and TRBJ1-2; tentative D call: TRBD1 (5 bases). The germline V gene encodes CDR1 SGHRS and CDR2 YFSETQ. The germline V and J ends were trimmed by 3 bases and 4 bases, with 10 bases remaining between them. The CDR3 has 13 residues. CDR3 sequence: CASSSTGSYGYTF. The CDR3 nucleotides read TGCGCCAGCAGCTCAACAGGTAGCTATGGCTACACCTTC.

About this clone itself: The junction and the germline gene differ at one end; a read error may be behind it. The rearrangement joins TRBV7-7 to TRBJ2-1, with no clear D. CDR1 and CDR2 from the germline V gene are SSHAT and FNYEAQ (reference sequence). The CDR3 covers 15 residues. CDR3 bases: TGTGCTAGCATTTCAGGTCGATCGGTCTTCGATGAGCAGTTCTTC. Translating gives CASISGRSVFDEQFF.

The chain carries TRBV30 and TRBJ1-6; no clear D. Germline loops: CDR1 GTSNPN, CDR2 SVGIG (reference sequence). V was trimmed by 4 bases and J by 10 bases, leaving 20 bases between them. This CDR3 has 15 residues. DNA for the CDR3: TGTGCCTGGATACCCGGAGGGCAGCTGATATCACCCCTCCACTTT. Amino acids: CAWIPGGQLISPLHF.

Written as DNA, the CDR3 is TGTGCCAGCTCGGGGGGGACTGGGAACGGATACGAGCAGTACTTC. Its protein is CASSGGTGNGYEQYF. The chain has TRBV18 and TRBJ2-7, with 7 positions matching TRBD2. Germline assignment: CDR1 KGHSH and CDR2 LQKENI. V lost 6 bases to trimming and J lost 4 bases; unmatched junction nucleotides: 12. The CDR3 spans 15 residues.

CDR3: CASTWTGGIYGYTF. CDR3 coding DNA: TGTGCCAGCACTTGGACAGGGGGCATCTATGGCTACACCTTC. The chain recombines TRBV6-1 with TRBJ1-2, with TRBD1 matching over 11 bases. The CDR3 totals 14 residues. Germline lookup yields CDR1 MNHNS and CDR2 SASEGT. The trim removed 7 bases at V and 4 bases at J, leaving 5 bases unmatched.

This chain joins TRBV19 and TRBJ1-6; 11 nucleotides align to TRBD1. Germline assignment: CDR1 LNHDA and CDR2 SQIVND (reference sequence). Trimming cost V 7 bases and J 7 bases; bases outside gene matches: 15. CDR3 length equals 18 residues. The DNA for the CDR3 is TGTGCCAGTACCGTTCGGACAGGGGGCTCCTCTCGGAATTCACCCCTCCACTTT. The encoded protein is CASTVRTGGSSRNSPLHF.

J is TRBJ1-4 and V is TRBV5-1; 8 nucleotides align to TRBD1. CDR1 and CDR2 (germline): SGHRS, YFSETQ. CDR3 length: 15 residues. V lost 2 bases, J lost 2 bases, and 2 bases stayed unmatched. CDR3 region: CASSFQGATNEKLFF. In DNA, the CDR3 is TGCGCCAGCAGCTTTCAGGGGGCCACTAATGAAAAACTGTTTTTT.

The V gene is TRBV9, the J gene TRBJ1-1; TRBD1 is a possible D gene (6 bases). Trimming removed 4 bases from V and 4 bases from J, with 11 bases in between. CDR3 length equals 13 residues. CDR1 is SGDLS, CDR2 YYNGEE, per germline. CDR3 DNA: TGTGCCAGCAGCCCGGACAGCCCCACTGAAGCTTTCTTT. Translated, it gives CASSPDSPTEAFF.

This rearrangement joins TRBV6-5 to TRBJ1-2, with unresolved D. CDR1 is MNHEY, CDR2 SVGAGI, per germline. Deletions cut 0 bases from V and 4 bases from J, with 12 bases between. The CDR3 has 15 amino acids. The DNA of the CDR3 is TGTGCCAGCAGTTACTCGTTATTCAGCTCCTATGGCTACACCTTC. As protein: CASSYSLFSSYGYTF.

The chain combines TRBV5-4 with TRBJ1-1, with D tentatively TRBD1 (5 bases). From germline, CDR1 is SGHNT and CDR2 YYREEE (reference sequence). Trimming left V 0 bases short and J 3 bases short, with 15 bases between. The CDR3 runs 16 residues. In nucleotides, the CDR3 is TGTGCCAGCAGCTTGGGACAGCCACGGGGGGACACTGAAGCTTTCTTT. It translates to CASSLGQPRGDTEAFF.

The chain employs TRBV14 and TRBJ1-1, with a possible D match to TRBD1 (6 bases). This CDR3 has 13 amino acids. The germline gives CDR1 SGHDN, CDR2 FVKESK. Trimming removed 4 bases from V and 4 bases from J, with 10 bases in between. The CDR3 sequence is CASSLTGPTEAFF. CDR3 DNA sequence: TGTGCCAGCAGCCTAACAGGGCCCACTGAAGCTTTCTTT.

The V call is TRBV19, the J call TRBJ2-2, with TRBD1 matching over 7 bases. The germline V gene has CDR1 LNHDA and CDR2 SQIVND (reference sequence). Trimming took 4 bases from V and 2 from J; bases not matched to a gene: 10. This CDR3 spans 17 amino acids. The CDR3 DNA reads TGTGCCAGTAGTAGCAGGGACAGAATCCCTAACACCGGGGAGCTGTTTTTT. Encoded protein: CASSSRDRIPNTGELFF.

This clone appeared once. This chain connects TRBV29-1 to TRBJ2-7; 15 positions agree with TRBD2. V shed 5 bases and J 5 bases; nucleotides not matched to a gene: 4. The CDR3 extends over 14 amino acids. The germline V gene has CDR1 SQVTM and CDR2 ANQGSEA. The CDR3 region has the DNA TGCAGCGTTCTGGGACTAGCGGGAGGTAACGAGCAGTACTTC. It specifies CSVLGLAGGNEQYF.

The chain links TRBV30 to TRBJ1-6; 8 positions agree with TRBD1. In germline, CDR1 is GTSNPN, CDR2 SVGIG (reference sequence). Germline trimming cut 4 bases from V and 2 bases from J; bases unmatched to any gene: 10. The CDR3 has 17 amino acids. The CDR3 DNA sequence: TGTGCCTGGACCTTATCAGGGGGCAGCGCCTATAATTCACCCCTCCACTTT. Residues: CAWTLSGGSAYNSPLHF.

In DNA, the CDR3 is TGTGCCAGCAGCTTCGGGGGCAGGGGGATCTACGAGCAGTACTTC. Protein product: CASSFGGRGIYEQYF. The chain joins TRBV5-6 to TRBJ2-7; D may be TRBD1 (7 bases). V dropped 2 bases and J dropped 3 bases, with 15 bases sitting between them. The germline gives CDR1 SGHDT, CDR2 YYEEEE. The CDR3 loop spans 15 amino acids.

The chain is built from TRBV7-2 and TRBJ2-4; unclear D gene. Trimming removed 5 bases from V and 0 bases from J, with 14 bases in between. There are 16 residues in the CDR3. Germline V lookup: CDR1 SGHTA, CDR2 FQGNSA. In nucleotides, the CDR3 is TGTGCCAGCAGCCCCAACCAGGCACTAGCCAAAAACATTCAGTACTTC. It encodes CASSPNQALAKNIQYF.

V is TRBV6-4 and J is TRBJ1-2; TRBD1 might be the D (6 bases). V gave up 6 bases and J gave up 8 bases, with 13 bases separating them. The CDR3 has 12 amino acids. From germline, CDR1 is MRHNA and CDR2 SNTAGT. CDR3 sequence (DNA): TGTGCCAGCAGGGGACATGGAGAGGGCTACACCTTC. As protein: CASRGHGEGYTF.